This is a list of T cell receptor beta chains from one sample in a study of shared clonotypes between healthy human individuals. Sequencing was performed with immunoSEQ multiplex PCR; in TCRdb, only in-frame clones are kept and a portion is missing. The sample records under 2.5 million clones, roughly 92% being singletons. Sequencing used naive CD4+ T cells from PBMCs. The receptor set was obtained from a man aged 18 to 29 in good health. Some clones in this sample may be carry-over from other donors' samples. Both conserved end residues are part of each CDR3. D genes are given only for firm matches. Clone sizes are given selectively: once, few, many, or a class where the clone is expanded.

V gene,J gene,D gene,clone size,CDR3 protein,CDR3 DNA
TRBV28,TRBJ2-7,-,-,CASSLYRRALPEQYF,TGTGCCAGCAGTTTATATCGCAGGGCCCTTCCCGAGCAGTACTTC
TRBV2,TRBJ2-5,-,-,CASSVMITYF,TGTGCCAGCAGTGTCATGATTACGTACTTC
TRBV21-1,TRBJ2-4,-,-,CASSGLAGVAKNIQYF,TGTGCCAGCAGCGGACTAGCGGGAGTAGCCAAAAACATTCAGTACTTC
TRBV20-1,TRBJ1-1,-,-,CSGSANTEAFF,TGCAGTGGTTCAGCGAACACTGAAGCTTTCTTT
TRBV5-6,TRBJ1-5,TRBD1,-,CASSWTGGRGNQPQHF,TGTGCCAGCAGCTGGACAGGGGGCAGGGGCAATCAGCCCCAGCATTTT
TRBV28,TRBJ2-6,-,-,CASSLYVGLSGANVLTF,TGTGCCAGCAGTTTATATGTGGGCCTCTCTGGGGCCAACGTCCTGACTTTC
TRBV4-1,TRBJ2-7,TRBD2,-,CASSQGLAGSYEQYF,TGCGCCAGCAGCCAAGGTCTAGCGGGATCCTACGAGCAGTACTTC
TRBV30,TRBJ1-6,-,-,CAWSVIALGRSPLHF,TGTGCCTGGAGTGTAATAGCCCTCGGGCGTTCACCCCTCCACTTT
TRBV5-1,TRBJ2-7,-,once,CASSLEGGRSHEQYF,TGCGCCAGCAGCTTGGAGGGGGGGCGCAGCCACGAGCAGTACTTC
TRBV6-1,TRBJ2-7,-,-,CASSEDSLPYEQYF,TGTGCCAGCAGTGAGGACAGCCTACCTTACGAGCAGTACTTC
TRBV7-2,TRBJ2-1,-,-,CASSLSAGTYNEQFF,TGTGCCAGCAGCTTATCGGCGGGGACTTACAATGAGCAGTTCTTC
TRBV2,TRBJ2-7,TRBD2,-,CASRGDYLFYEQYF,TGTGCCAGCAGAGGGGACTACCTCTTCTACGAGCAGTACTTC
TRBV5-6,TRBJ2-1,TRBD2,-,CASSIIAGGYNEQFF,TGTGCCAGCAGCATCATAGCGGGAGGGTACAATGAGCAGTTCTTC
TRBV10-1,TRBJ2-5,TRBD2,-,CARKREWSQETQYF,TGCGCCCGCAAGCGGGAGTGGTCCCAAGAGACCCAGTACTTC
TRBV5-1,TRBJ2-2,TRBD2,-,CASSLLAGGPGELFF,TGCGCCAGCAGCCTACTAGCGGGAGGACCCGGGGAGCTGTTTTTT
TRBV5-1,TRBJ1-2,TRBD1,-,CASSQGQGAIYGYTF,TGCGCCAGCAGCCAGGGACAGGGAGCCATCTATGGCTACACCTTC
TRBV11-2,TRBJ2-5,TRBD2,-,CASSSRPSTSGLQETQYF,TGTGCCAGCAGCTCCCGCCCGTCGACTAGCGGGCTCCAAGAGACCCAGTACTTC
TRBV6-5,TRBJ2-7,-,once,CASRRGYEQYF,TGTGCCAGTCGGCGGGGATACGAGCAGTACTTC
TRBV11-2,TRBJ2-3,-,-,CASSLSSGAGRTDTQYF,TGTGCCAGCAGCTTAAGTTCGGGGGCGGGTCGCACAGATACGCAGTATTTT
TRBV5-5,TRBJ2-7,-,-,CASSTDPGTPGQYF,TGTGCCAGCAGCACCGATCCCGGGACCCCGGGGCAGTACTTC
TRBV7-2,TRBJ2-7,-,-,CASSRSGPYEQYF,TGTGCCAGCAGCCGGTCGGGTCCCTACGAGCAGTACTTC
TRBV7-2,TRBJ1-5,TRBD1,-,CASSLGYRGPVNQPQHF,TGTGCCAGCAGCTTAGGATACAGGGGGCCGGTCAATCAGCCCCAGCATTTT
TRBV19,TRBJ2-3,TRBD2,-,CASKRTGTNEDTQYF,TGTGCCAGTAAGAGAACCGGGACTAATGAAGATACGCAGTATTTT
TRBV14,TRBJ1-1,-,few,CASSSKRDTEAFF,TGTGCCAGCAGCTCCAAGAGGGACACTGAAGCTTTCTTT
TRBV7-2,TRBJ2-3,-,-,CASSLGGPDTQYF,TGTGCCAGCAGCTTAGGCGGGCCAGATACGCAGTATTTT
TRBV5-1,TRBJ2-5,-,-,CASSTMTGTWETQYF,TGCGCCAGCAGCACAATGACAGGTACTTGGGAGACCCAGTACTTC
TRBV28,TRBJ2-7,TRBD1,once,CASSPMTGIVHEQYF,TGTGCCAGCAGCCCCATGACAGGGATAGTCCACGAGCAGTACTTC
TRBV7-6,TRBJ1-2,-,-,CASSLDFGGLNYGYTF,TGTGCCAGCAGCTTAGACTTCGGCGGACTTAACTATGGCTACACCTTC
TRBV6-6,TRBJ1-1,-,once,CASSYTGPGQEEAFF,TGTGCCAGCAGTTACACGGGACCCGGGCAGGAGGAAGCTTTCTTT
TRBV28,TRBJ2-5,TRBD2,-,CASSFSGRAERETQYF,TGTGCCAGCAGTTTTAGTGGGAGGGCCGAGAGGGAGACCCAGTACTTC
TRBV5-6,TRBJ2-7,-,-,CASSQQSYEQYF,TGTGCCAGCAGCCAACAAAGCTACGAGCAGTACTTC
TRBV2,TRBJ1-1,-,-,CASSDPQGLMGEAFF,TGTGCCAGCAGTGATCCCCAGGGCCTGATGGGTGAAGCTTTCTTT
TRBV30,TRBJ2-5,-,-,CAWSGRGETQYF,TGTGCCTGGAGTGGGAGAGGGGAGACCCAGTACTTC